Below, one T cell receptor (beta chain) is given with its context. Its specificity is not known. The data derive from a study of cytomegalovirus exposure and HLA in healthy donors. Study-wide results and limits: Sequencing depth roughly uniform across donors was assumed in presence/absence analyses. A likely sequencing artifact accounted for one observed cluster of highly shared sequence variants.

The CDR3 has 15 residues. The germline CDR1 and CDR2 sequences are LNHNV and YYDKDF (reference sequence). Trimming removed 1 base from V and 4 bases from J, with 11 bases in between. The study ran its PCR with 60 Vbeta and 13 Jbeta primers. Profiled with immunoSEQ multiplex PCR; TCRdb holds only in-frame clones, not every one. Of under 200,000 clones in the sample, roughly 80% were seen once. The sequenced material came from PBMCs. This TCR was recovered from a man between 45 and 60 years old in good health and CMV-seronegative. The chain employs TRBV15 and TRBJ1-5, with D tentatively TRBD1 (6 bases). CDR3 nucleotide sequence: TGTGCCACCAGCAGAGTGGGGACAACAAATCAGCCCCAGCATTTT. Translating gives CATSRVGTTNQPQHF.